This T cell receptor (beta chain) was sequenced for a study of metastatic and nonmetastatic thyroid tumors. Ahead of thyroid surgery, no patient had received treatment of any kind. Trimming pared 1 base from V and 2 bases from J, leaving 9 bases between. The CDR3 has 14 amino acids. Germline values: CDR1 GTSNPN, CDR2 SVGIG (reference sequence). TCRdb recomputed clones from the PCR reads via MiXCR. The profile shows around 30,000 clones, over 10% of them singletons. V is TRBV30 and J is TRBJ1-5; D is perhaps TRBD1 (5 bases). The source of this sequence is a female donor with papillary thyroid cancer or a benign thyroid nodule (not recorded which). Some clones in this sample may be carry-over from other donors' samples. Sequencing was carried out using blood. The chain's CDR3 is CAWSEWGGNQPQHF. The DNA of the CDR3 is TGTGCCTGGAGTGAGTGGGGGGGCAATCAGCCCCAGCATTTT.